The 19 T cell receptor beta chains listed next were all sequenced from one sample in a study of T cell responses to AZD1222 COVID-19 vaccine. Clones were read by immunoSEQ multiplex PCR, and TCRdb kept only the in-frame ones, dropping some. The top ten hold 3.5% to 5% of the sample, which has 120,000 or so clones, roughly 90% seen once. Sequenced material: peripheral blood, taken on day 0 of AZD1222 vaccination. Receptors originate from an adult in good health.

V gene TRBV6-1 combines with J gene TRBJ1-3; 9 bases are a match to TRBD1. Trimming removed 1 base from V and 3 bases from J; junction bases left unmatched: 1. The CDR3 consists of 15 residues. Germline V lookup: CDR1 MNHNS, CDR2 SASEGT. CDR3: CASSEETGGGNTIYF. CDR3 sequence (DNA): TGTGCCAGCAGTGAAGAGACAGGGGGTGGAAACACCATATATTTT.

The chain uses TRBV19 and TRBJ1-1; TRBD1 aligns across 7 bases. The CDR3 length is 14 residues. Germline CDR1 reads LNHDA; CDR2 reads SQIVND (reference sequence). J lost 4 bases, V lost 5 bases, and 7 bases had no gene match. CDR3 coding DNA: TGTGCCAGTAGTCCGTCGACAGGGTTCACTGAAGCTTTCTTT. Protein product: CASSPSTGFTEAFF.

This sequence joins TRBV2 and TRBJ1-5; D gene unclear. This CDR3 has 12 amino acids. CDR1 and CDR2 from the germline V gene are SNHLY and FYNNEI. Trimming cost V 6 bases and J 4 bases, with 7 bases left between them. For the CDR3, the DNA is TGTGCCAGCAGGACTGAAAATCAGCCCCAGCATTTT. Its translation is CASRTENQPQHF.

The J gene is TRBJ2-1, the V gene TRBV10-1; D call uncertain. This CDR3 is built from 13 residues. With 0 bases removed from V and 7 bases from J, the gap between germline ends came to 7 bases. The germline V gene encodes CDR1 WNHNN and CDR2 SYGVQD (reference sequence). The CDR3 sequence is CASSESGTNEQFF. CDR3 DNA: TGCGCCAGCAGTGAGTCGGGAACTAATGAGCAGTTCTTC.

The chain employs TRBV2 and TRBJ1-2; TRBD1 matches at 7 bases. The CDR3 sequence is 16 residues long. Germline V gene data show CDR1 as SNHLY and CDR2 as FYNNEI. After removal of 5 bases from V and 1 base from J, the junction contained 10 bases not matched to a gene. The DNA for the CDR3 is TGTGCCAGCAGTATTTTTGCAGGGGGTGTTAACTATGGCTACACCTTC. Its translation is CASSIFAGGVNYGYTF.

This chain uses TRBV11-3 with TRBJ2-1; 11 bases are shared with TRBD2. The CDR3 is 15 amino acids. Germline values: CDR1 SGHNT, CDR2 YENEEA. The V segment lost 1 base and the J segment 10 bases; nucleotides outside the gene matches: 6. The CDR3 DNA follows: TGTGCCAGCAGCTTAGTACTAGCGGGGGCAAAGGAGCAGTTCTTC. It codes for CASSLVLAGAKEQFF. The full variable domain, in which reference TRBV11-3 and TRBJ2-1 provide the parts outside the CDR3, is EAGVVQSPRYKIIEKKQPVAFWCNPISGHNTLYWYLQNLGQGPELLIRYENEEAVDDSQLPKDRFSAERLKGVDSTLKIQPAELGDSAVYLCASSLVLAGAKEQFFGPGTRLTVL.

CDR3 sequence: CASSSIAGGKDNEQFF. The CDR3 DNA is TGTGCCAGCAGCTCGATAGCGGGGGGGAAGGACAATGAGCAGTTCTTC. This chain links TRBV7-8 with TRBJ2-1; 11 bases line up with TRBD2. The CDR3 has 16 amino acids. Germline V lookup: CDR1 SGHVS, CDR2 FQNEAQ. Trimming took 4 bases from V and 5 from J; bases not matched to a gene: 7. Supplemented by reference TRBV7-8 and TRBJ2-1, the full variable domain reads GAGVSQSPRYKVAKRGQDVALRCDPISGHVSLFWYQQALGQGPEFLTYFQNEAQLDKSGLPSDRFFAERPEGSVSTLKIQRTQQEDSAVYLCASSSIAGGKDNEQFFGPGTRLTVL.

The chain employs TRBV20-1 and TRBJ2-1; no reliable D call. V gave up 3 bases and J gave up 3 bases, with 6 bases separating them. This CDR3 contains 12 residues. CDR1 DFQATT and CDR2 SNEGSKA come from the germline V gene (reference sequence). This chain's CDR3 is CSASKVYNEQFF. Here the CDR3 DNA reads TGCAGTGCTAGTAAGGTCTACAATGAGCAGTTCTTC.

The rearrangement joins TRBV2 to TRBJ2-1; 13 nucleotides match TRBD2. V lost 6 bases and J lost 9; bases outside the gene matches: 8. Germline loops: CDR1 SNHLY, CDR2 FYNNEI. CDR3 size: 15 residues. The CDR3 DNA follows: TGTGCCAGCAGCGCACTAGCGGGGGGGTCGCGTGAGCAGTTCTTC. Encoded protein: CASSALAGGSREQFF.

The V call is TRBV9, the J call TRBJ2-4; maybe TRBD2 (5 bases). V was clipped by 4 bases and J by 7 bases, with 12 bases between them. Germline values: CDR1 SGDLS, CDR2 YYNGEE. The CDR3 loop spans 13 amino acids. DNA for the CDR3: TGTGCCAGCAGCTCGGACCCGGGGAACATTCAGTACTTC. Translating it yields CASSSDPGNIQYF.

The chain uses TRBV18 and TRBJ2-1; no clear D gene. Germline CDR1 reads KGHSH; CDR2 reads LQKENI. The CDR3 contains 13 residues. The germline V and J ends were trimmed by 3 bases and 5 bases, with 8 bases remaining between them. In DNA form, the CDR3 reads TGTGCCAGCTCACCTCCCGGAGACAATGAGCAGTTCTTC. Translated: CASSPPGDNEQFF.

The CDR3 DNA reads TGTGCCAGCGATAGTGAATTGAACACTGAAGCTTTCTTT. It encodes CASDSELNTEAFF. The chain joins TRBV12-3 or TRBV12-4 to TRBJ1-1; D is unclear. Trimming removed 8 bases at V and 0 bases at J, with 10 bases between. CDR3 length equals 13 residues.

In nucleotides, the CDR3 is TGTGCCATCAGTCAGGGTCTTAACTATGGCTACACCTTC. The encoded protein is CAISQGLNYGYTF. The genes are TRBV10-3 and TRBJ1-2; D may be TRBD1 (5 bases). V was cut by 5 bases and J by 1 base, with 8 bases left in between. The germline V gene encodes CDR1 ENHRY and CDR2 SYGVKD. The CDR3 totals 13 residues.

The chain combines TRBV7-6 with TRBJ1-4, with unresolved D. The germline V gene encodes CDR1 SGHVS and CDR2 FNYEAQ. The CDR3 length is 13 residues. V was cut by 1 base and J by 5 bases, with 5 bases left in between. CDR3 amino acids: CASSLGRNEKLFF. The CDR3 nucleotides read TGTGCCAGCAGCTTAGGACGGAATGAAAAACTGTTTTTT.

The chain combines TRBV5-4 with TRBJ2-5, with a possible D match to TRBD1 (8 bases). Germline loops: CDR1 SGHNT, CDR2 YYREEE (reference sequence). The ends were cut back, 5 bases at V and 3 bases at J, with 17 bases in the middle. This CDR3 has 15 residues. CDR3 residues: CASSPRQGREETQYF. The CDR3 region has the DNA TGTGCCAGCAGTCCTAGACAGGGGAGGGAAGAGACCCAGTACTTC.

V and J are TRBV7-6 and TRBJ2-7, with 10 bases aligning to TRBD2. CDR3 length equals 15 residues. CDR1 and CDR2 from the germline V gene are SGHVS and FNYEAQ. V lost 4 bases and J lost 5; bases outside the gene matches: 8. CDR3 residues: CASSWRAGGQHEQYF. The CDR3 DNA reads TGTGCCAGCAGCTGGAGAGCGGGAGGGCAGCACGAGCAGTACTTC.

This rearrangement joins TRBV6-5 to TRBJ2-1; maybe TRBD1 (6 bases). The V gene lost 2 bases and the J gene lost 11 bases, with 13 bases spanning the gap. This CDR3 region has 13 residues. Germline V gene sequence: CDR1 MNHEY, CDR2 SVGAGI. The CDR3 sequence is CASSYLVGAQQFF. The CDR3 coding sequence is TGTGCCAGCAGTTACCTGGTGGGGGCTCAGCAGTTCTTC.

The rearrangement uses TRBV6-5 and TRBJ1-3; possible D gene TRBD1, 5 bases. From germline, CDR1 is MNHEY and CDR2 SVGAGI. The CDR3 has 15 residues. Trimming cost V 10 bases and J 0 bases, with 16 bases left between them. CDR3 sequence reads: CATRPGPYSGNTIYF. CDR3 coding DNA: TGTGCCACCAGGCCGGGACCGTACTCTGGAAACACCATATATTTT.

CDR3: CASTRGENIQYF. The CDR3 DNA follows: TGTGCCAGCACCCGGGGGGAAAACATTCAGTACTTC. The chain is built from TRBV2 and TRBJ2-4, with 7 bases that match TRBD2. This CDR3 has 12 amino acids. Germline CDR1 and CDR2: SNHLY and FYNNEI. The J segment lost 5 bases and the V segment lost 7 bases, leaving 2 bases of the junction unmatched.